This TCR beta chain was profiled in a study of T cell responses to AZD1222 COVID-19 vaccine. Some clones are missing from TCRdb's copy, which holds only in-frame ones; the method was immunoSEQ multiplex PCR. The data contain 200,000 or so clones, almost 95% of them seen just once; the ten biggest clones take up roughly a tenth. The CDR3 length is 13 residues. Germline V gene data show CDR1 as WNHNN and CDR2 as SYGVQD (reference sequence). Trimming left V 3 bases short and J 2 bases short, with 4 bases between. Sequencing used peripheral blood, obtained on day 0 of AZD1222 vaccination. The rearrangement uses TRBV10-1 and TRBJ2-2; D not resolved. This TCR derives from an adult in good health. The DNA for the CDR3 is TGCGCCAGCAGTGAACAAAACACCGGGGAGCTGTTTTTT. Translated: CASSEQNTGELFF.